Below are 5 T cell receptor beta chains sequenced from a single sample in a study of T-cell reconstitution after alpha-beta-depleted transplantation in children. Preparing the TCRbeta library involved the use of unique molecular identifiers. One entry per CDR3 protein, called by TCRdb with MiXCR from the PCR reads. The profile covers 250,000 or so distinct CDR3 sequences, with 20% to 30% appearing a single time and 4% to 5.5% taken by the ten largest. The input for sequencing was PBMCs, mostly from graft donor cells, taken 360 days after TCRalphabeta/CD19-depleted stem cell transplant. The origin of the receptors is a female patient aged 2-10 years who had a stem cell transplant for congenital amegakaryocytic thrombocytopenia, so the T cells may come from the graft donor.

This clonotype turned up a few times. This rearrangement joins TRBV5-1 to TRBJ2-3, with D perhaps matching TRBD1 (6 bases). This CDR3 comprises 14 residues. Trimming left V 1 base short and J 4 bases short, with 10 bases between. CDR1 is SGHRS and CDR2 is YFSETQ in the germline V gene. The chain's CDR3 is CASSLLWGPDTQYF. CDR3 nucleotides: TGCGCCAGCAGCTTGTTGTGGGGGCCAGATACGCAGTATTTT.

In this sample, this clonotype turned up a few times. V is TRBV15 and J is TRBJ2-3; D is uncertain. This CDR3 spans 10 amino acids. Germline lookup yields CDR1 LNHNV and CDR2 YYDKDF (reference sequence). The V gene lost 8 bases and the J gene lost 6 bases, with 6 bases spanning the gap. The CDR3 protein is CATSGDTQYF. The CDR3 DNA follows: TGTGCCACCTCTGGGGATACGCAGTATTTT.

This clonotype was detected only a few times. This chain connects TRBV20-1 to TRBJ2-1, with 7 bases fitting TRBD1. This CDR3 contains 14 residues. Losses at the gene ends were 2 bases for V and 8 bases for J; bases not matched to a gene: 9. The germline gives CDR1 DFQATT, CDR2 SNEGSKA (reference sequence). CDR3: CSARWPTGADEQFF. Here the CDR3 DNA reads TGCAGTGCTAGATGGCCAACAGGGGCGGATGAGCAGTTCTTC.

This chain connects TRBV20-1 to TRBJ2-6; TRBD2 might be the D (5 bases). The germline V gene encodes CDR1 DFQATT and CDR2 SNEGSKA (reference sequence). Trimming removed 1 base from V and 3 bases from J, with 10 bases in between. The length of the CDR3 is 15 residues. CDR3 bases: TGCAGTGCTAGAGCGTTAGGGAGTGGGGCCAACGTCCTGACTTTC. Amino acids: CSARALGSGANVLTF.

The V and J genes are TRBV19 and TRBJ1-2; TRBD1 matches at 11 bases. Germline V CDR1 and CDR2: LNHDA, SQIVND (reference sequence). This CDR3 spans 15 amino acids. V shed 7 bases, J shed 7 bases, and the junction held 11 bases outside the gene matches. CDR3 DNA: TGTGCCAGTACCCCACGGGGGACAGGGGGATTTGGCTACACCTTC. It specifies CASTPRGTGGFGYTF.